Below are 17 T cell receptor beta chains sequenced from a single sample in a study of cytomegalovirus exposure and HLA in healthy donors. Assay: immunoSEQ multiplex PCR; the TCRdb copy retains only in-frame clones and omits some. The table lists more than 150,000 clones, approximately 90% of them singletons. Sequencing was performed on PBMCs. Receptors were obtained from a man aged 18 to 30 in good health and CMV-seronegative.

The V and J genes are TRBV7-9 and TRBJ2-7, with 7 bases identical to TRBD1. Trimming cost V 3 bases and J 6 bases; bases outside gene matches: 8. The CDR3 spans 14 residues. CDR1 is SEHNR and CDR2 is FQNEAQ in the germline V gene (reference sequence). The CDR3 DNA reads TGTGCCAGCAGCTTCGACAGGGCGGTGAGCGAGCAGTACGTC. It encodes CASSFDRAVSEQYV.

The CDR3 reads CASSEGQGGYEQYF. As DNA, the CDR3 is TGCGCCAGCAGCGAGGGACAGGGGGGTTACGAGCAGTACTTC. V usage is TRBV5-1 and J usage is TRBJ2-7; 11 positions agree with TRBD1. Germline lookup yields CDR1 SGHRS and CDR2 YFSETQ. The CDR3 is 14 residues long. Unmatched junction bases numbered 4, after V lost 4 bases and J lost 4 bases.

The V call is TRBV11-2, the J call TRBJ2-1, with D possibly being TRBD2 (7 bases). The germline V and J ends were trimmed by 1 base and 4 bases, with 14 bases remaining between them. The CDR3 sequence is 16 residues long. Per germline, CDR1 SGHAT and CDR2 FQNNGV. The CDR3 DNA sequence: TGTGCCAGCAGCTTAGGCCCGGGGGGCCCTTACAATGAGCAGTTCTTC. It encodes CASSLGPGGPYNEQFF. Variable domain in full (rest from reference TRBV11-2 and TRBJ2-1): EAGVAQSPRYKIIEKRQSVAFWCNPISGHATLYWYQQILGQGPKLLIQFQNNGVVDDSQLPKDRFSAERLKGVDSTLKIQPAKLEDSAVYLCASSLGPGGPYNEQFFGPGTRLTVL.

The chain joins TRBV5-6 to TRBJ2-1; 11 positions agree with TRBD1. CDR3 length: 15 residues. Trimming removed 4 bases from V and 4 bases from J; junction bases left unmatched: 4. The germline V gene encodes CDR1 SGHDT and CDR2 YYEEEE. CDR3 amino acids: CASSLGTGGYNEQFF. CDR3 coding DNA: TGTGCCAGCAGCCTGGGGACAGGGGGATACAATGAGCAGTTCTTC.

The chain couples TRBV28 to TRBJ2-3; 10 nucleotides line up with TRBD2. From germline, CDR1 is MDHEN and CDR2 SYDVKM. This CDR3 has 16 amino acids. V trimming: 5 bases; J trimming: 2 bases; junction bases outside the gene matches: 7. For the CDR3, the DNA is TGTGCCAGCAGTCTGTGGACTAGCGGATCCACAGATACGCAGTATTTT. This codes for CASSLWTSGSTDTQYF.

In its sample, this clone was seen a few times. This rearrangement joins TRBV19 to TRBJ1-2, with unresolved D. The CDR3 has 13 amino acids. The V gene's germline CDR1 is LNHDA and CDR2 SQIVND (reference sequence). V was pared by 4 bases and J by 8 bases, with 14 bases between. The CDR3: CASSTDTPEGYTF. CDR3 bases: TGTGCCAGTAGTACTGACACTCCCGAGGGCTACACCTTC.

V is TRBV5-6 and J is TRBJ2-7; weak D call: TRBD1 (5 bases). V was shortened by 6 bases and J by 7 bases, with 23 bases between the two germline ends. CDR3 size: 15 residues. CDR1 is SGHDT and CDR2 is YYEEEE in the germline V gene. The CDR3 region is CASTPSAFIDREQYF. CDR3 bases: TGTGCCAGCACCCCGTCAGCGTTCATAGACAGAGAGCAGTACTTC.

V and J are TRBV4-1 and TRBJ2-2; 11 bases fit TRBD1. The germline V gene has CDR1 MGHRA and CDR2 YSYEKL. V shed 2 bases, J shed 4 bases, and the junction held 3 bases outside the gene matches. The CDR3 spans 16 residues. The CDR3 spells CASSQTGTGGTGELFF. CDR3 coding DNA: TGCGCCAGCAGCCAAACCGGGACAGGGGGCACCGGGGAGCTGTTTTTT.

There are a few counts of this clone. The chain links TRBV28 to TRBJ2-1; D is unclear. Germline loops: CDR1 MDHEN, CDR2 SYDVKM. The CDR3 is 12 residues long. Trimming left V 3 bases short and J 10 bases short, with 10 bases between. The CDR3 DNA sequence: TGTGCCAGCAGTTTGATTTCTAAGGAGCAGTTCTTC. Its translation: CASSLISKEQFF.

The V call is TRBV5-4, the J call TRBJ2-2; 14 bases fit TRBD2. Looked up from germline, CDR1 is SGHNT and CDR2 is YYREEE (reference sequence). CDR3 length: 20 amino acids. V lost 4 bases to trimming and J lost 0 bases; unmatched junction nucleotides: 11. CDR3 sequence: CASSPGLAGASLTNTGELFF. Here the CDR3 DNA reads TGTGCCAGCAGCCCGGGACTAGCGGGGGCCAGCCTGACGAACACCGGGGAGCTGTTTTTT.

The V gene is TRBV5-5, the J gene TRBJ2-7; 7 bases fit TRBD1. This CDR3 comprises 16 residues. CDR1 is SGHKS and CDR2 is YYEKEE in the germline V gene (reference sequence). V lost 0 bases to trimming and J lost 2 bases; unmatched junction nucleotides: 8. CDR3 amino acids: CASSLEYIGTAYEQYF. CDR3 bases: TGTGCCAGCAGCTTGGAGTATATTGGGACAGCCTACGAGCAGTACTTC.

This sequence joins TRBV28 and TRBJ2-7; 10 positions match TRBD2. CDR1 MDHEN and CDR2 SYDVKM come from the germline V gene. CDR3 length equals 14 residues. J gave up 1 base and V 5 bases, and 2 bases lay outside the gene matches. CDR3 sequence: CASSGAGGSYEQYF. For the CDR3, the DNA is TGTGCCAGCAGTGGAGCGGGAGGGTCCTACGAGCAGTACTTC.

This chain connects TRBV4-1 to TRBJ2-1; 8 nucleotides agree with TRBD2. The germline gives CDR1 MGHRA, CDR2 YSYEKL. The CDR3 loop spans 16 amino acids. Trimming removed 1 base from V and 7 bases from J; junction bases left unmatched: 9. The CDR3 region is CASSQGIAGGWNEQFF. The CDR3 DNA sequence: TGCGCCAGCAGCCAAGGTATCGCGGGGGGATGGAATGAGCAGTTCTTC.

A few counts support this clone. The J gene is TRBJ2-1, the V gene TRBV6-4, with TRBD2 matching over 8 bases. Germline loops: CDR1 MRHNA, CDR2 SNTAGT. This CDR3 has 13 amino acids. J gave up 9 bases and V 2 bases, and 3 bases lay outside the gene matches. The CDR3 here is CASSDELAGEQFF. The CDR3, as DNA: TGTGCCAGCAGTGACGAGCTAGCGGGTGAGCAGTTCTTC.

The chain combines TRBV6-5 with TRBJ1-1; D is perhaps TRBD1 (5 bases). CDR3 length: 13 residues. Germline assignment: CDR1 MNHEY and CDR2 SVGAGI. Trimming left V 5 bases short and J 0 bases short, with 7 bases between. In DNA form, the CDR3 reads TGTGCCAGCAGTACGGGGGTGAACACTGAAGCTTTCTTT. Protein: CASSTGVNTEAFF.

This chain uses TRBV29-1 with TRBJ2-3, with no clear D. The CDR3 is 12 amino acids. Germline V gene data show CDR1 as SQVTM and CDR2 as ANQGSEA. V shed 1 base and J shed 6 bases, with 8 bases lying between them. CDR3 nucleotides: TGCAGCGTTGAAGTCCTCGGGGATACGCAGTATTTT. This gives the protein CSVEVLGDTQYF.

The V and J genes are TRBV4-2 and TRBJ2-7; D might be TRBD1 (5 bases). Per the germline V gene, CDR1 is LGHNA and CDR2 is YNFKEQ. The CDR3 has 15 residues. The CDR3 DNA follows: TGTGCTAGAATACCGGAAAGGGGCGTCCCCTACGAGCAGTACTTC. It encodes CARIPERGVPYEQYF.